This T cell receptor beta chain is from a study of T cells in Graves' hyperthyroidism and ophthalmopathy. Remarks on this clonotype: Being one base from a much bigger clone, this may be a read error.

Amplification yielded TCR beta CDR3 regions, with RNA transcripts as the source. HTBI primers drove first-round RT-PCR of the TCR CDR3. TCRdb reprocessed the multiplex PCR reads with MiXCR, giving one entry per CDR3 protein. The sample shows approximately 870,000 distinct CDR3 sequences, more than 30% of them seen only once. With V trimmed by 3 bases and J by 8 bases, 6 bases remained unmatched. This CDR3 comprises 14 residues. Germline values: CDR1 SEHNR, CDR2 FQNEAQ (reference sequence). The TCR comes from a man aged 18 to 35 with Graves' hyperthyroidism. The chain couples TRBV7-9 to TRBJ1-4; 7 bases fit TRBD1. Sequences were obtained from blood. In DNA form, the CDR3 reads TGTGCCAGCAGCTTGAAGGACAGGCCAGAAAAACTGTTTTTT. Translating it yields CASSLKDRPEKLFF.